The 13 T cell receptor beta chains in this list originate from one sample, sequenced in a study of blood T cell repertoires in COVID-19. The data were produced by immunoSEQ multiplex PCR, yet TCRdb's version contains in-frame clones alone and is incomplete. There are 300,000 to 450,000 clones in the sample; around 89% occur only once, and about 1% lies in the top ten. Material for sequencing was PBMCs or T cells enriched from blood (not recorded which). The receptors were gathered from a man aged 18 to 35 who had recovered from COVID-19.

The rearrangement uses TRBV7-2 and TRBJ1-2, with D maybe TRBD1 (6 bases). Germline CDR1 and CDR2: SGHTA and FQGNSA. CDR3 length: 14 residues. Trimming pared 11 bases from V and 2 bases from J, leaving 18 bases between. DNA for the CDR3: TGTGCCTCTTCTCTACAGGGATCGAACTATGGCTACACCTTC. Translation gives CASSLQGSNYGYTF.

This sequence joins TRBV27 and TRBJ2-7; D is perhaps TRBD1 (6 bases). CDR1 and CDR2 (germline): MNHEY, SMNVEV (reference sequence). The CDR3 length is 14 residues. V lost 5 bases to trimming and J lost 0 bases, with 11 bases between them. The CDR3: CASSRRDTSYEQYF. The DNA of the CDR3 is TGTGCCAGCAGTCGCCGGGACACCTCCTACGAGCAGTACTTC.

CDR3 residues: CASSGWLGGVDTQYF. CDR3 bases: TGCGCCAGCAGCGGCTGGCTGGGCGGGGTAGATACGCAGTATTTT. The chain links TRBV5-1 to TRBJ2-3; D may be TRBD2 (6 bases). Germline V gene data show CDR1 as SGHRS and CDR2 as YFSETQ. CDR3 size: 15 residues. V lost 4 bases to trimming and J lost 5 bases, with 17 bases between them.

The rearrangement joins TRBV7-8 to TRBJ2-3; TRBD2 matches at 13 bases. The CDR3 contains 18 residues. CDR1 is SGHVS and CDR2 is FQNEAQ in the germline V gene. Trimming removed 1 base from V and 4 bases from J; junction bases left unmatched: 8. CDR3 DNA sequence: TGTGCCAGCAGCTTAGGGACTAGCGGGGGAAGAGGGGCAGATACGCAGTATTTT. This translates into CASSLGTSGGRGADTQYF.

This sequence joins TRBV14 and TRBJ2-4; 8 bases are shared with TRBD1. The germline CDR1 and CDR2 sequences are SGHDN and FVKESK. V trimming: 3 bases; J trimming: 3 bases; junction bases outside the gene matches: 7. This CDR3 is built from 16 residues. The CDR3 protein is CASSQEQGGGKNIQYF. CDR3 sequence (DNA): TGTGCCAGCAGCCAGGAACAGGGGGGAGGCAAAAACATTCAGTACTTC.

The V and J genes are TRBV13 and TRBJ2-2; the match to TRBD1 covers 8 bases. V shed 6 bases, J shed 6 bases, and the junction held 12 bases outside the gene matches. This CDR3 is built from 16 residues. Germline V gene data show CDR1 as PRHDT and CDR2 as FYEKMQ (reference sequence). DNA of the CDR3: TGTGCCAGCAGTTCATACTGGACAGGGAGGCCCGGGGAGCTGTTTTTT. It specifies CASSSYWTGRPGELFF.

Ten or more counts support this clone. The chain links TRBV19 to TRBJ2-2; 7 bases match TRBD2. CDR1 and CDR2 (germline): LNHDA, SQIVND (reference sequence). Trimming removed 6 bases from V and 5 bases from J; junction bases left unmatched: 6. This CDR3 region has 14 residues. The CDR3 sequence: CASSLAEGTGELFF. CDR3 in DNA: TGTGCCAGTAGCCTAGCGGAGGGGACCGGGGAGCTGTTTTTT.

CDR3 coding DNA: TGTGCCAGCAGTTACGATCTACAGGGCGGCTCACCCCTCCACTTT. Residues: CASSYDLQGGSPLHF. V usage is TRBV6-2 or TRBV6-3 and J usage is TRBJ1-6, with D maybe TRBD1 (6 bases). Germline loops: CDR1 MNHEY, CDR2 SVGEGT. The CDR3 consists of 15 residues. Trimming pared 2 bases from V and 10 bases from J, leaving 15 bases between.

The genes are TRBV7-9 and TRBJ1-2; a possible D gene is TRBD1 (5 bases). Germline CDR1 reads SEHNR; CDR2 reads FQNEAQ (reference sequence). V dropped 1 base and J dropped 0 bases, with 6 bases sitting between them. This CDR3 is built from 14 residues. CDR3 loop: CASSLGGPNYGYTF. In nucleotides, the CDR3 is TGTGCCAGCAGCTTAGGGGGCCCTAACTATGGCTACACCTTC. Filled out from reference TRBV7-9 and TRBJ1-2, the complete variable domain reads DTGVSQNPRHKITKRGQNVTFRCDPISEHNRLYWYRQTLGQGPEFLTYFQNEAQLEKSRLLSDRFSAERPKGSFSTLEIQRTEQGDSAMYLCASSLGGPNYGYTFGSGTRLTVV.

The V and J genes are TRBV11-3 and TRBJ2-1; D perhaps matches TRBD1 (6 bases). V lost 5 bases to trimming and J lost 5 bases, with 16 bases between them. This CDR3 has 15 residues. Germline CDR1 is SGHNT and CDR2 is YENEEA. The CDR3 DNA follows: TGTGCCAGCAGCATAAACAGGGCCCTCGACAATGAGCAGTTCTTC. Translation: CASSINRALDNEQFF.

This chain joins TRBV27 and TRBJ2-1; D remains ambiguous. CDR3 length: 13 amino acids. Trimming cost V 3 bases and J 6 bases, with 9 bases left between them. Germline CDR1 is MNHEY and CDR2 is SMNVEV (reference sequence). The CDR3 region is CASSFNSPNEQFF. CDR3 sequence (DNA): TGTGCCAGCAGTTTTAACAGCCCCAATGAGCAGTTCTTC.

As regards this clone: Distinct nucleotide sequences in the sample also encode this CDR3. The rearrangement uses TRBV6-2 or TRBV6-3 and TRBJ2-7, with a weak D call TRBD1 (6 bases). Germline values: CDR1 MNHEY, CDR2 SVGEGT. Between the trimmed V and J ends, which lost 6 bases and 4 bases, there was a span of 10 bases. The CDR3 extends over 12 amino acids. The CDR3 sequence is CASSLTGYEQYF. CDR3 DNA sequence: TGTGCCAGCAGCCTCACAGGGTACGAGCAGTACTTC.

J is TRBJ1-2 and V is TRBV4-3; D call uncertain. Per the germline V gene, CDR1 is LGHNA and CDR2 is YSLEER. There are 13 residues in the CDR3. V was clipped by 4 bases and J by 6 bases, with 12 bases between them. Here the CDR3 DNA reads TGCGCCAGCAGCCCTAGAGCTGGAGATGGCTACACCTTC. Translating it yields CASSPRAGDGYTF.